The 3 T cell receptor beta chains listed next were all sequenced from one sample in a study of cytomegalovirus exposure and HLA in healthy donors. The PCR contained 60 Vbeta and 13 Jbeta primers. Produced via immunoSEQ multiplex PCR; TCRdb's table is partial and in-frame only. The sample shows roughly 150,000 clones, 70% to 80% of them seen only once. Sequences were obtained from PBMCs. The receptors shown here come from a woman aged 40 to 50 in good health and CMV-seropositive.

The chain uses TRBV10-3 and TRBJ1-3; D is undetermined. The CDR3 runs 15 residues. Germline V gene sequence: CDR1 ENHRY, CDR2 SYGVKD. Trimming took 6 bases from V and 0 from J, leaving 12 bases between them. The CDR3 protein is CAISGGLNSGNTIYF. CDR3 DNA sequence: TGTGCCATCAGCGGCGGGCTGAACTCTGGAAACACCATATATTTT.

The chain combines TRBV5-4 with TRBJ1-4; D is possibly TRBD1 (5 bases). Germline assignment: CDR1 SGHNT and CDR2 YYREEE (reference sequence). Trimming shortened V by 4 bases and J by 0 bases, and 13 bases separated the two germline ends. This CDR3 is 16 amino acids long. The CDR3 protein is CASSPGGPATNEKLFF. The CDR3 DNA reads TGTGCCAGCAGCCCGGGGGGACCGGCAACTAATGAAAAACTGTTTTTT. Supplemented by reference TRBV5-4 and TRBJ1-4, the full variable domain reads ETGVTQSPTHLIKTRGQQVTLRCSSQSGHNTVSWYQQALGQGPQFIFQYYREEENGRGNFPPRFSGLQFPNYSSELNVNALELDDSALYLCASSPGGPATNEKLFFGSGTQLSVL.

This clone was counted a single time. V usage is TRBV9 and J usage is TRBJ2-7, with D perhaps matching TRBD2 (6 bases). Germline V gives CDR1 SGDLS, CDR2 YYNGEE. The V end lost 2 bases, the J end lost 2 bases, and 14 bases lay between the germline ends. This CDR3 comprises 15 residues. The CDR3 loop reads CASSVGSGQAYEQYF. CDR3 nucleotides: TGTGCCAGCAGCGTCGGTAGCGGACAAGCCTACGAGCAGTACTTC.